The 9 T cell receptor beta chains presented below share a single source sample, sequenced in a study of blood T cell repertoires in COVID-19. Libraries were prepared by immunoSEQ multiplex PCR; TCRdb keeps only in-frame clonotypes and omits some of them. The data contain approximately 100,000 clones, roughly 92% of them singletons. Sequences were obtained from peripheral blood. These receptor sequences come from a man between 70 and 80 years old with acute or convalescent COVID-19.

J is TRBJ1-2 and V is TRBV29-1, with 7 bases that match TRBD1. CDR3 length: 12 residues. Germline CDR1 and CDR2: SQVTM and ANQGSEA. V was pared by 6 bases and J by 2 bases, with 3 bases of the junction left unmatched. CDR3 in amino acids: CSVSGQNYGYTF. The CDR3 DNA is TGCAGCGTATCGGGACAGAACTATGGCTACACCTTC.

The chain combines TRBV4-1 with TRBJ1-4, with 10 bases fitting TRBD1. J was trimmed by 5 bases and V by 1 base; bases with no gene match: 4. Germline CDR1 reads MGHRA; CDR2 reads YSYEKL. This CDR3 has 16 amino acids. The CDR3 DNA is TGCGCCAGCAGCCAAGCTCCGGGACAGGGGAATGAAAAACTGTTTTTT. Translating it yields CASSQAPGQGNEKLFF.

This clone showed up just a few times. The chain combines TRBV6-5 with TRBJ2-7; 9 nucleotides match TRBD2. Trimming took 0 bases from V and 8 from J; bases not matched to a gene: 5. CDR3 size: 14 residues. CDR1 is MNHEY, CDR2 SVGAGI, per germline. The DNA for the CDR3 is TGTGCCAGCAGTTACTCGAGTGGACTAGCGCAGCAGTACTTC. Protein product: CASSYSSGLAQQYF.

This chain connects TRBV7-9 to TRBJ2-5, with D tentatively TRBD2 (6 bases). Germline assignment: CDR1 SEHNR and CDR2 FQNEAQ (reference sequence). V lost 3 bases to trimming and J lost 4 bases, with 9 bases between them. The CDR3 is 13 residues long. Written as DNA, the CDR3 is TGTGCCAGCAGCTTTTCGGAGGGAGAGACCCAGTACTTC. Translation gives CASSFSEGETQYF.

J is TRBJ2-5 and V is TRBV6-1, with 14 bases identical to TRBD2. The CDR3 has 18 amino acids. The trim removed 1 base at V and 5 bases at J, leaving 9 bases unmatched. CDR1 is MNHNS, CDR2 SASEGT, per germline. CDR3 in amino acids: CASSEGGTSGSLGETQYF. CDR3 nucleotide sequence: TGTGCCAGCAGTGAAGGTGGGACTAGCGGGAGTCTAGGGGAGACCCAGTACTTC.

This chain connects TRBV7-8 to TRBJ2-3; TRBD2 might be the D (7 bases). In germline, CDR1 is SGHVS, CDR2 FQNEAQ. The CDR3 extends over 15 amino acids. V was trimmed by 4 bases and J by 2 bases, leaving 13 bases between them. CDR3 coding DNA: TGTGCCAGCAGCTCGGGGGGCCTTCTCACAGATACGCAGTATTTT. It encodes CASSSGGLLTDTQYF.

The chain combines TRBV5-6 with TRBJ2-5, with TRBD2 matching 10 bases. V was pared by 3 bases and J by 5 bases, with 10 bases of the junction left unmatched. Germline V lookup: CDR1 SGHDT, CDR2 YYEEEE. This CDR3 comprises 16 residues. CDR3 amino acids: CASSSAGLAGEETQYF. In DNA form, the CDR3 reads TGTGCCAGCAGCTCGGCCGGGCTAGCGGGAGAGGAGACCCAGTACTTC.

This rearrangement joins TRBV19 to TRBJ2-5; 9 bases are a match to TRBD1. Germline V gene data show CDR1 as LNHDA and CDR2 as SQIVND (reference sequence). CDR3 length: 16 residues. As DNA, the CDR3 is TGTGATTCAACAGGGGGCAGGGATCAATCTCGGGAGACCCAGTACTTC. It specifies CDSTGGRDQSRETQYF.

The chain links TRBV5-4 to TRBJ1-2; the match to TRBD1 covers 7 bases. This CDR3 region has 16 residues. With 0 bases clipped from V and 2 bases from J, the junction kept 7 bases outside the gene matches. Germline assignment: CDR1 SGHNT and CDR2 YYREEE (reference sequence). The CDR3 protein is CASSLGGTAVNYGYTF. The CDR3 DNA reads TGTGCCAGCAGCTTGGGGGGGACAGCTGTGAACTATGGCTACACCTTC.